This entry features one T cell receptor beta chain sequence. Its antigen is currently unknown. The data were taken from a study of cytomegalovirus exposure and HLA in healthy donors. Study-wide context: Genetic ancestry analysis placed about 76% of the 300 to 500 donors that were genotyped in the Caucasian-associated cluster. Overall study results and limits: Diagnosis of cytomegalovirus status made by the classifier reportedly showed high specificity and sensitivity. Presence/absence analyses assumed roughly uniform sequencing depth across donors, which may not hold. A later analysis linked a missense DCLRE1C variant to TCR beta V- and J-gene trimming.

The CDR3 is 17 amino acids. PCR involved 60 Vbeta and 13 Jbeta primers. The method was immunoSEQ multiplex PCR; TCRdb's version includes in-frame clones alone and lacks a portion of them. The sample holds approximately 220,000 clones; about 80% are singletons and the top ten take around 15%. The sequenced material came from PBMCs. The rearrangement joins TRBV21-1 to TRBJ1-1; the listed D gene, TRBD1, was not tested against the DNA. TRBV21-1 is a documented pseudogene. The receptor comes from a man in his forties in good health and CMV-seronegative. DNA for the CDR3: TGTGCCAGCAGCAACCGGGACACAGAGGAACAGAACACTGAAGCTTTCTTT. Protein product: CASSNRDTEEQNTEAFF.